The 20 T cell receptor beta chains in this list originate from one sample, sequenced in a study of shared clonotypes between healthy human individuals. Profiled with immunoSEQ multiplex PCR; TCRdb holds only in-frame clones, not every one. This sample has over a million clones, with approximately 80% found just once. The sequencing input was memory CD4+ T cells from PBMCs. Regarding subset: CD45RA-negative fraction. The receptor source for this set is a man between 18 and 29 years old in good health. Some clones in this sample may be carry-over from other donors' samples.

The V call is TRBV28, the J call TRBJ2-1, with D possibly being TRBD2 (6 bases). V lost 5 bases and J 5 bases, leaving 19 bases between the germline ends. The length of the CDR3 is 16 residues. From germline, CDR1 is MDHEN and CDR2 SYDVKM. The CDR3 DNA reads as TGTGCCAGCAGTATAGGTGGAGGGGCAGGACACAATGAGCAGTTCTTC. It encodes CASSIGGGAGHNEQFF.

The chain has TRBV7-6 and TRBJ2-5; a possible D gene is TRBD2 (6 bases). The J call may be incorrect, as the DNA end agrees better with TRBJ2-7. This CDR3 has 13 residues. Germline assignment: CDR1 SGHVS and CDR2 FNYEAQ. CDR3 protein: CASSVGGTYEQYF. The CDR3 DNA reads as TGTGCCAGCAGCGTGGGGGGAACCTACGAGCAGTACTTC.

On this clone: The sample carries other DNA sequences with the same CDR3. The chain is built from TRBV28 and TRBJ2-7, with D maybe TRBD2 (5 bases). Deletions cut 2 bases from V and 1 base from J, with 9 bases between. CDR1 and CDR2 from the germline V gene are MDHEN and SYDVKM. The CDR3 is 14 amino acids. The DNA for the CDR3 is TGTGCCAGCAGTTTAGGTGACTATTCCTACGAGCAGTACTTC. Translating it yields CASSLGDYSYEQYF.

The chain combines TRBV5-1 with TRBJ2-3, with D possibly TRBD1 on 6 matching bases. V was shortened by 0 bases and J by 3 bases, with 14 bases between the two germline ends. Germline loops: CDR1 SGHRS, CDR2 YFSETQ. The CDR3 length is 16 residues. In DNA form, the CDR3 reads TGCGCCAGCAGCTTGGTGGTTCAGGGGTTGACAGATACGCAGTATTTT. Translating gives CASSLVVQGLTDTQYF. The whole variable domain, filled in from reference TRBV5-1 and TRBJ2-3, reads KAGVTQTPRYLIKTRGQQVTLSCSPISGHRSVSWYQQTPGQGLQFLFEYFSETQRNKGNFPGRFSGRQFSNSRSEMNVSTLELGDSALYLCASSLVVQGLTDTQYFGPGTRLTVL.

This clone has just a few counts. V gene TRBV19 combines with J gene TRBJ2-7; tentatively, D is TRBD1 (6 bases). The CDR3 has 16 amino acids. V lost 6 bases to trimming and J lost 3 bases, with 21 bases between them. Per the germline V gene, CDR1 is LNHDA and CDR2 is SQIVND (reference sequence). In nucleotides, the CDR3 is TGTGCCAGTAGACAAATGGGCATCGGCAGGGGCTACGAGCAGTACTTC. Its protein product is CASRQMGIGRGYEQYF.

The genes are TRBV5-1 and TRBJ2-7; 12 bases match TRBD1. Germline V gene data show CDR1 as SGHRS and CDR2 as YFSETQ. This CDR3 is built from 14 residues. Germline trimming cut 7 bases from V and 5 bases from J; bases unmatched to any gene: 7. In DNA, the CDR3 is TGCGCCAGCGGGCCGGGACAGGGGGCCAACGAGCAGTACTTC. Its protein product is CASGPGQGANEQYF.

The chain uses TRBV7-9 and TRBJ2-7, with 9 bases that match TRBD1. The CDR3 loop spans 15 amino acids. Germline values: CDR1 SEHNR, CDR2 FQNEAQ (reference sequence). The V segment lost 3 bases and the J segment 1 base; nucleotides outside the gene matches: 4. The CDR3 coding sequence is TGTGCCAGCAGCTTGGCGACAGGGGGGTCCTACGAGCAGTACTTC. Translation gives CASSLATGGSYEQYF.

This chain uses TRBV15 with TRBJ2-7, with TRBD2 identical over 13 bases. Unmatched junction bases numbered 7, after V lost 1 base and J lost 1 base. This CDR3 contains 18 residues. Looked up from germline, CDR1 is LNHNV and CDR2 is YYDKDF (reference sequence). This CDR3 is CATSRARTSGRESYEQYF. The DNA for the CDR3 is TGTGCCACCAGCAGAGCAAGGACTAGCGGGAGAGAATCCTACGAGCAGTACTTC.

In nucleotides, the CDR3 is TGTGCCAGTAGGGGCAGTTCACTTCCTAATCAGCCCCAGCATTTT. Translated: CASRGSSLPNQPQHF. The V call is TRBV19, the J call TRBJ1-5, with no clear D. From germline, CDR1 is LNHDA and CDR2 SQIVND (reference sequence). The V and J ends lost 6 bases and 4 bases respectively, with 16 bases between them. The CDR3 consists of 15 residues.

The CDR3 nucleotides read TGTGCCAGCAGCGTAGGGCCGGGAGGATATCCCTCCTACGAGCAGTACTTC. Its translation is CASSVGPGGYPSYEQYF. The V and J genes are TRBV9 and TRBJ2-7, with 7 bases that match TRBD2. The CDR3 extends over 17 amino acids. CDR1 is SGDLS and CDR2 is YYNGEE in the germline V gene. Trimming cost V 0 bases and J 0 bases; bases outside gene matches: 9.

The chain has TRBV18 and TRBJ1-5; possibly TRBD1 for D (6 bases). The CDR3 has 14 amino acids. The germline V gene encodes CDR1 KGHSH and CDR2 LQKENI. The V end was cut by 4 bases, the J end by 5 bases, with 12 bases between. CDR3 amino acids: CASSLWTAHQPQHF. CDR3 bases: TGTGCCAGCTCACTATGGACAGCTCATCAGCCCCAGCATTTT.

This rearrangement joins TRBV11-2 to TRBJ1-1, with D tentatively TRBD1 (6 bases). V shed 1 base and J shed 5 bases, with 17 bases lying between them. The CDR3 is 16 residues long. From germline, CDR1 is SGHAT and CDR2 FQNNGV. CDR3 residues: CASSLGPRGGHTEAFF. DNA of the CDR3: TGTGCCAGCAGCTTAGGCCCACGGGGGGGGCATACTGAAGCTTTCTTT. The variable domain in full, completed from reference TRBV11-2 and TRBJ1-1, reads EAGVAQSPRYKIIEKRQSVAFWCNPISGHATLYWYQQILGQGPKLLIQFQNNGVVDDSQLPKDRFSAERLKGVDSTLKIQPAKLEDSAVYLCASSLGPRGGHTEAFFGQGTRLTVV.

The rearrangement uses TRBV28 and TRBJ1-2; D is unclear. CDR1 and CDR2 from the germline V gene are MDHEN and SYDVKM. The V end was cut by 2 bases, the J end by 3 bases, with 10 bases between. This CDR3 region has 14 residues. CDR3: CASSLGRQYYGYTF. The DNA of the CDR3 is TGTGCCAGCAGTTTAGGGCGGCAATACTATGGCTACACCTTC.

The chain couples TRBV7-9 to TRBJ2-2; D is unclear. The ends were cut back, 1 base at V and 7 bases at J, with 16 bases in the middle. Germline CDR1 is SEHNR and CDR2 is FQNEAQ (reference sequence). The CDR3 covers 16 residues. The CDR3 DNA reads as TGTGCCAGCAGCTTAGTCTTTGGCGGTCCAGACGGGGAGCTGTTTTTT. It encodes CASSLVFGGPDGELFF.

In regard to this clone: Just one base apart from a much larger clone, this may be a read error. The same CDR3 is also encoded by other DNA sequences in this sample. V gene TRBV11-1 combines with J gene TRBJ2-3; 13 bases are a match to TRBD2. The V segment lost 5 bases and the J segment 3 bases; nucleotides outside the gene matches: 5. The CDR3 has 16 residues. CDR1 is SGHAT, CDR2 FQDESV, per germline (reference sequence). The CDR3: CASSLRTSGRTDTQYF. For the CDR3, the DNA is TGTGCCAGCAGCCTCCGGACTAGCGGGAGAACAGATACGCAGTATTTT. Together with reference TRBV11-1 and TRBJ2-3, the CDR3 gives the full variable domain: EAEVAQSPRYKITEKSQAVAFWCDPISGHATLYWYRQILGQGPELLVQFQDESVVDDSQLPKDRFSAERLKGVDSTLKIQPAELGDSAMYLCASSLRTSGRTDTQYFGPGTRLTVL.

The chain carries TRBV28 and TRBJ2-3, with D possibly being TRBD2 (6 bases). CDR3 length: 14 amino acids. The germline V gene has CDR1 MDHEN and CDR2 SYDVKM. V was trimmed by 7 bases and J by 2 bases, leaving 13 bases between them. The CDR3 protein is CASIGAGITDTQYF. DNA of the CDR3: TGTGCCAGCATTGGGGCGGGAATCACAGATACGCAGTATTTT. The full variable domain, completed using reference TRBV28 and TRBJ2-3, is DVKVTQSSRYLVKRTGEKVFLECVQDMDHENMFWYRQDPGLGLRLIYFSYDVKMKEKGDIPEGYSVSREKKERFSLILESASTNQTSMYLCASIGAGITDTQYFGPGTRLTVL.

This clone was observed many times. This chain connects TRBV5-1 to TRBJ2-7; 10 nucleotides line up with TRBD2. Germline V gene data show CDR1 as SGHRS and CDR2 as YFSETQ. After removal of 5 bases from V and 6 bases from J, the junction contained 11 bases not matched to a gene. The CDR3 runs to 15 residues. The CDR3 nucleotides are TGCGCCAGCAGAGCCTCCGGGACTAGCGCCCTCGAGCAGTACTTC. It codes for CASRASGTSALEQYF.

This clone was counted a few times. One end of the junction varies from germline; a read error may be responsible. V gene TRBV23-1 combines with J gene TRBJ1-1; D gene uncertain. TRBV23-1 is identified as an open reading frame with a role that is uncertain. This CDR3 is 9 amino acids long. The CDR3 is CASSQHLFF. CDR3 nucleotides: TGCGCCAGCAGTCAACACCTTTTTTTT.

The chain links TRBV4-1 to TRBJ2-5; 11 positions match TRBD2. This CDR3 contains 18 residues. From germline, CDR1 is MGHRA and CDR2 YSYEKL. With V trimmed by 3 bases and J by 1 base, 10 bases remained unmatched. The CDR3 region is CASSHDRLAGGSQETQYF. CDR3 DNA sequence: TGCGCCAGCAGCCATGACCGGCTAGCGGGAGGATCCCAAGAGACCCAGTACTTC.

This clone came up a few times. V usage is TRBV9 and J usage is TRBJ2-3; TRBD1 aligns across 8 bases. The CDR3 loop spans 15 amino acids. The V and J ends lost 4 bases and 8 bases, in that order; junction bases with no gene match: 12. Germline loops: CDR1 SGDLS, CDR2 YYNGEE. CDR3 DNA: TGTGCCAGCAGCAAAATTACAGGGGGGAGTGGTACGCAGTATTTT. It is translated as CASSKITGGSGTQYF.